The entry below describes one T cell receptor (beta chain). This clone was picked up a small number of times. Its antigen is unknown. No base qualities exist here, and no much larger clone lies one base off it. Whole blood was collected in K2EDTA tubes by collaborating institutions according to the institutions' own protocols. For TCRbeta analysis, collaborator samples were shipped as frozen whole blood, as isolated PBMCs, or as DNA extracted from either sample type. CDR1 and CDR2 were assigned from the germline V gene as MNHEY and SVGAGI. Inclusive of the bounding cysteine and phenylalanine, the CDR3 is 13 residues long. Only the CDR3 region is kept as DNA, spanning 39 bases read in frame from base 1. V drops 7 bases and J drops 8 bases, leaving 17 bases in between. TCRbeta CDR3 regions were amplified from genomic DNA using the immunoSEQ Assay, a bias-controlled multiplex PCR. Under the source paper's analysis protocol: Within the assay, amplification of reference gene primers was used to estimate how many nucleated cells each sample contained. To quantify the absolute abundance of each unique TCRbeta CDR3 rearrangement, sequence reads were collapsed and filtered. For each sample, productive Simpson clonality was calculated as the square root of Simpson's diversity index over productive rearrangements. In its TCRdb copy, this immuneACCESS table keeps in-frame sequences only and misses some clones. Where compared with another copy, unresolved V genes explain less than half of these, and the others have no known cause. That table gives V, J and clone size, and the DNA gave D and trimming. The sample contains about 98,000 clones, over 75% of them found a single time. Around a tenth of the sample goes to the ten largest clones.

This sample is part of a study of blood T cell repertoires in COVID-19 (dated by TCRdb to 2020 to 2021). Concerning the study at large: Collaborator samples came from the United States, Italy and Spain and covered acute and convalescent phases of COVID-19. The material from the prospective study consisted of cDNA or gDNA derived from T cells, B-cell-depleted T cells, or PBMCs. Subjects who had been exposed to COVID-19, were actively infected with it, or had recovered from it provided the deeply sampled blood TCRbeta repertoires that made up the dataset. The repertoires were released in a freely available public database meant as a resource for research on the immune response to SARS-CoV-2. Samples were obtained from the ongoing ImmuneRACE study (first 160 participants) and from some 1,300 subjects provided by 6 global collaborators. The sample metadata nearly always contained a de-identified subject ID, COVID-19 status, age in years and sex. Where HLA class I and class II types were available, the types were taken from metadata supplied by the sample provider, not from assay-based typing.

The paper's findings and limits, for the study overall: The quantity of clinical and demographic metadata differed by source and by participant and was supplied without curation.

This chain is built from TRBV6-5 and TRBJ1-2; the D region possibly corresponds to TRBD1 (5 bases align). The TCR sequence derives from a woman over 75 with acute or convalescent COVID-19. Specimen: peripheral blood. The DNA sequence is TGTGCCAGCACCCGACGGGGGGTAGGAGGCTACACCTTC. The translation is CASTRRGVGGYTF.